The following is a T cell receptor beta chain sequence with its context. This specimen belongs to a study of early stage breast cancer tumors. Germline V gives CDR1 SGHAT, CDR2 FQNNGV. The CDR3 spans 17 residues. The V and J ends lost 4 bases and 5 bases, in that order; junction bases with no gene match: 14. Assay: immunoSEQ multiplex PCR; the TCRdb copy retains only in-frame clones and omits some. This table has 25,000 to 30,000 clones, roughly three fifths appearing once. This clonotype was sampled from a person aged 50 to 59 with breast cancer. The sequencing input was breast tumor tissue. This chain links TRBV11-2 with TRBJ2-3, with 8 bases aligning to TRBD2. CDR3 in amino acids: CASSSPSSGMRKDTQYF. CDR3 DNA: TGTGCCAGCAGCTCCCCCAGTAGCGGGATGCGAAAAGATACGCAGTATTTT.